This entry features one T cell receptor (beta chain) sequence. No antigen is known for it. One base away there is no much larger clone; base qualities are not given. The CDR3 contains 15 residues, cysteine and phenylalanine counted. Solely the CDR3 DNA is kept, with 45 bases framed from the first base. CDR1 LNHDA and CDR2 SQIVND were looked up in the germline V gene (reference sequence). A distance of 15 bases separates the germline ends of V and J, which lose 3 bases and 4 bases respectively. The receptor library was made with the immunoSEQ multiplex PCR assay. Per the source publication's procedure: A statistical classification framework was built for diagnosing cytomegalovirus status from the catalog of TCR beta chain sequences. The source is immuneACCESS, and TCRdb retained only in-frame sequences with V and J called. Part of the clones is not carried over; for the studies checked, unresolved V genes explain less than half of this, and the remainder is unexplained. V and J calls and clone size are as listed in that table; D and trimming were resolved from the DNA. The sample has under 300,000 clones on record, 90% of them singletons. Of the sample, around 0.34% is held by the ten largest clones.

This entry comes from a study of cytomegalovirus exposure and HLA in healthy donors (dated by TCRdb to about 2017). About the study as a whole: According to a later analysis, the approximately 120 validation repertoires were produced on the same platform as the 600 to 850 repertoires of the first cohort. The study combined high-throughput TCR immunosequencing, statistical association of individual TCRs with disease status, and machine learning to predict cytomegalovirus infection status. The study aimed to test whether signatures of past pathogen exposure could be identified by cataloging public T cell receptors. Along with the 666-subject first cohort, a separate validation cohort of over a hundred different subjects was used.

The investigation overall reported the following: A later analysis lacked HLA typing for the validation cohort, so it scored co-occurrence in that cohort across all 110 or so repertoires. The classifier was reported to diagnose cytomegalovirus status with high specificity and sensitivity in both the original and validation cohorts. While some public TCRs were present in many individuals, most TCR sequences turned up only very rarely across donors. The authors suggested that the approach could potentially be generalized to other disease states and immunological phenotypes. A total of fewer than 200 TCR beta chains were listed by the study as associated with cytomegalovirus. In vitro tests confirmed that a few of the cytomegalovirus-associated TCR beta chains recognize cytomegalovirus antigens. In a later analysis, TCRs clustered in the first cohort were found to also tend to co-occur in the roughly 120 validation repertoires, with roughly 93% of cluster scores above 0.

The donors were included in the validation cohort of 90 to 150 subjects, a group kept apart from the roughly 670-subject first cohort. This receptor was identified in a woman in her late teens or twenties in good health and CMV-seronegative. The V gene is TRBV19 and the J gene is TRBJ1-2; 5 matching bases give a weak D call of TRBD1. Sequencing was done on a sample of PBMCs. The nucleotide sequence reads TGTGCCAGTAGTATCCAACGGACAAGCTTCTATGGCTACACCTTC. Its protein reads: CASSIQRTSFYGYTF.